This record covers a single T cell receptor beta chain. The antigen remains undetermined. At the DNA level, this CDR3 is encoded by other sequences in the same sample as well. CDR3 length: 14 amino acids. Germline assignment: CDR1 MNHEY and CDR2 SMNVEV (reference sequence). Trimming took off 2 bases at V and 1 base at J, with 9 bases between the two ends. This sample is drawn from a study of shared clonotypes between healthy human individuals. Findings and limits, study-wide: The small donor group covered limited genetic and exposure diversity.

The run depth of the assay was deep. Unsorted PBMC replicate PCRs drew on around 270 ng DNA, representing tens of thousands of T cell genomes. Produced via immunoSEQ multiplex PCR; TCRdb's table is partial and in-frame only. The table lists about 480,000 clones, about 75% of them singletons. Sample: PBMCs. The clonotype originates from a woman aged 40-49 years in good health. Some clones in this sample may be carry-over from other donors' samples. The chain joins TRBV27 to TRBJ2-7; tentative D call: TRBD2 (5 bases). CDR3 nucleotides: TGTGCCAGCAGTTTAAACCGGGGATCCTACGAGCAGTACTTC. This translates into CASSLNRGSYEQYF.